Listed below are T cell receptor beta chains from one sample, sequenced in a study of T cells and Merkel cell carcinoma outcomes. The method was immunoSEQ multiplex PCR; TCRdb's version includes in-frame clones alone and lacks a portion of them. Among roughly 200 clones listed, around 92% were seen once. The source material was tumor tissue from Merkel cell carcinoma. The receptors come from a human donor with Merkel cell carcinoma. CDR3s include the opening cysteine and the closing phenylalanine or tryptophan. A D gene is named only where the DNA matches it firmly.

TRBJ1-2	-	TRBV5-1	CASSLVPGGVQGYTF	TGCGCCAGCAGCTTAGTTCCAGGAGGGGTACAGGGCTACACCTTC
TRBJ2-3	TRBD2	TRBV30	CAWGRGGGDTQYF	TGTGCCTGGGGACGAGGCGGGGGAGATACGCAGTATTTT
TRBJ1-4	-	TRBV11-2	CASSPWIGGNEKLFF	TGTGCCAGCAGCCCCTGGATAGGGGGGAATGAAAAACTGTTTTTT
TRBJ2-3	TRBD1	TRBV12-5	CASGTPGQGEDTQYF	TGTGCTAGTGGCACCCCGGGACAGGGTGAAGATACGCAGTATTTT
TRBJ1-3	TRBD1	TRBV30	CAWDRGSGNTIYF	TGTGCCTGGGACAGGGGCTCTGGAAACACCATATATTTT
TRBJ1-3	-	TRBV29-1	CSVEYGQTGNTIYF	TGCAGCGTTGAATACGGACAGACTGGAAACACCATATATTTT
TRBJ2-3	TRBD2	TRBV7-2	CASSPRTSGVSTDTQYF	TGTGCCAGCAGCCCAAGGACTAGCGGGGTGAGCACAGATACGCAGTATTTT
TRBJ1-2	-	TRBV19	CASSRGDLYGYTF	TGTGCCAGTAGTCGGGGGGACCTCTATGGCTACACCTTC
TRBJ2-5	-	TRBV7-2	CASTQGSFQETQYF	TGTGCCAGCACCCAGGGGTCTTTCCAAGAGACCCAGTACTTC
TRBJ1-2	TRBD1	TRBV5-4	CASSSGQARSYGYTF	TGTGCCAGCAGCTCCGGACAGGCTAGATCCTATGGCTACACCTTC
TRBJ1-2	-	TRBV19	CASSQSGPYGYTF	TGTGCCAGTAGCCAATCTGGGCCCTATGGCTACACCTTC
TRBJ2-3	-	TRBV30	CAWSGGGVDTQYF	TGTGCCTGGAGTGGAGGAGGGGTAGATACGCAGTATTTT
TRBJ2-2	-	TRBV6-1	CASSEKGEGELFF	TGTGCCAGCAGTGAAAAAGGGGAGGGGGAGCTGTTTTTT
TRBJ2-5	-	TRBV28	CASSFPLSQGRETQYF	TGTGCCAGCAGTTTTCCCCTCTCTCAGGGAAGGGAGACCCAGTACTTC
TRBJ2-1	TRBD2	TRBV13	CASSSSGGANEQFF	TGTGCCAGCAGCTCTAGCGGGGGGGCGAATGAGCAGTTCTTC
TRBJ2-7	-	TRBV29-1	CSVEDRLSYEQYF	TGCAGCGTTGAAGACCGACTCTCCTACGAGCAGTACTTC
TRBJ2-1	TRBD2	TRBV29-1	CSALLAGVYNEQFF	TGCAGCGCCCTACTAGCGGGAGTCTACAATGAGCAGTTCTTC
TRBJ1-1	-	TRBV18	CASSPYDQGQDTEAFF	TGTGCCAGCTCACCATACGATCAGGGGCAGGACACTGAAGCTTTCTTT
TRBJ1-1	TRBD1	TRBV7-2	CASTQGAEAFF	TGTGCCAGCACACAGGGGGCAGAAGCTTTCTTT
TRBJ1-5	-	TRBV4-2	CASSLDSNQPQHF	TGTGCCAGCAGCCTTGATAGCAATCAGCCCCAGCATTTT
TRBJ1-1	TRBD1	TRBV29-1	CSVEGRGTTEAFF	TGCAGCGTTGAGGGCAGGGGGACCACTGAAGCTTTCTTT
TRBJ1-2	-	TRBV7-9	CASSFTLAGVYGYTF	TGTGCCAGCAGCTTCACTTTGGCAGGGGTGTATGGCTACACCTTC